The rows below give T cell receptor beta chains drawn from one sample of a study of blood T cell repertoires in COVID-19. Here immunoSEQ multiplex PCR was the method, and the copy in TCRdb shows in-frame clones only, minus some. The sample records just over 300,000 clones, just over 85% being singletons. Sequencing input: PBMCs or T cells enriched from blood (not recorded which). The receptor source for this set is a young man who had recovered from COVID-19. The CDR3 runs from the conserved cysteine through the conserved F or W. The D gene is left open where the match is weak. Size tells how often a clone was seen (once, few, many) or the class of an expanded clone, and some rows leave it out.

>TRBV6-5|TRBJ1-1|NA|NA
CASRGGRTFF
TGTGCCAGTCGGGGGGGACGGACTTTCTTT
>TRBV7-2|TRBJ2-5|NA|NA
CASSLYPPETQYF
TGTGCCAGCAGCTTATATCCCCCAGAGACCCAGTACTTC
>TRBV27|TRBJ1-5|NA|TRBD1
CASSPTGSGNQPQHF
TGTGCCAGCAGCCCGACAGGGTCCGGCAATCAGCCCCAGCATTTT
>TRBV28|TRBJ2-5|NA|TRBD1
CASSLYLRTGGRETQYF
TGTGCCAGCAGTTTATACCTTCGGACAGGGGGGAGGGAGACCCAGTACTTC
>TRBV7-9|TRBJ2-1|NA|TRBD2
CASSPAGLAGYNEQFF
TGTGCCAGCAGCCCCGCGGGACTAGCGGGTTACAATGAGCAGTTCTTC
>TRBV11-2|TRBJ1-4|NA|TRBD1
CASNDRGREKLFF
TGTGCCAGCAACGACAGGGGGCGCGAAAAACTGTTTTTT
>TRBV7-2|TRBJ1-1|NA|TRBD1
CASSSRGQWNTEAFF
TGTGCCAGCAGCTCCCGGGGACAGTGGAACACTGAAGCTTTCTTT
>TRBV4-1|TRBJ1-2|NA|NA
CASSPPEGGGYTF
TGCGCCAGCAGCCCCCCCGAGGGTGGTGGCTACACCTTC
>TRBV9|TRBJ2-1|NA|NA
CASSVTATGFSYNEQFF
TGTGCCAGCAGCGTAACGGCGACAGGCTTCTCCTACAATGAGCAGTTCTTC
>TRBV19|TRBJ1-4|NA|NA
CASSIGPYPPRGGEKLFF
TGTGCCAGTAGTATAGGCCCCTACCCCCCAAGGGGGGGCGAAAAACTGTTTTTT
>TRBV5-1|TRBJ2-1|NA|TRBD2
CASSLTSGTQLREQFF
TGCGCCAGCAGCCTGACTAGCGGGACTCAACTGCGTGAGCAGTTCTTC
>TRBV6-1|TRBJ1-2|once|TRBD1
CASSEVDRGYGYGYTF
TGTGCCAGCAGTGAAGTGGACAGGGGCTATGGCTATGGCTACACCTTC
>TRBV27|TRBJ1-3|few|TRBD1
CASSPGTGGWLNTIYF
TGTGCCAGCAGTCCGGGGACAGGGGGCTGGTTAAACACCATATATTTT
>TRBV7-9|TRBJ1-2|NA|TRBD1
CASSQGQGFSSGYTF
TGTGCCAGCAGCCAGGGACAGGGATTTTCCTCCGGCTACACCTTC
>TRBV30|TRBJ2-7|NA|NA
CAWNARRAGEQYF
TGTGCCTGGAATGCCCGGCGGGCTGGCGAGCAGTACTTC
>TRBV5-4|TRBJ2-3|once|TRBD2
CASSLGREGSQYF
TGTGCCAGCAGCTTGGGGCGGGAGGGTTCGCAGTATTTT
>TRBV4-1|TRBJ1-5|NA|TRBD1
CASSQRGGTGDGQPQHF
TGCGCCAGCAGCCAACGGGGCGGGACAGGGGATGGTCAGCCCCAGCATTTT
>TRBV7-2|TRBJ1-2|NA|TRBD1
CASSLVSQGATGYTF
TGTGCCAGCAGCTTAGTGTCACAGGGGGCAACTGGCTACACCTTC
>TRBV30|TRBJ2-7|many|TRBD1
CAWSGWRDRGSYEQYF
TGTGCCTGGAGTGGTTGGAGGGACAGGGGTTCCTACGAGCAGTACTTC
>TRBV23-1|TRBJ2-1|NA|NA
CASTSGTSRYNEQFF
TGCGCCAGCACTTCGGGGACTTCCCGCTACAATGAGCAGTTCTTC
>TRBV5-1|TRBJ2-7|once|NA
CASSLASDRPGGQYF
TGCGCCAGCAGCTTGGCCAGTGACAGGCCGGGTGGGCAGTACTTC
>TRBV30|TRBJ2-7|NA|NA
CACSTGYEQYF
TGTGCCTGTTCAACAGGGTACGAGCAGTACTTC
>TRBV2|TRBJ1-1|NA|NA
CASILSGTPNTEAFF
TGTGCCAGCATTTTAAGTGGGACACCGAACACTGAAGCTTTCTTT
>TRBV7-9|TRBJ2-7|NA|TRBD2
CASGGVEQYF
TGTGCCAGCGGGGGGGTGGAGCAGTACTTC
>TRBV28|TRBJ2-3|few|TRBD1
CASSPRDRENTQYF
TGTGCCAGCAGTCCGCGGGACAGGGAGAATACGCAGTATTTT
>TRBV27|TRBJ1-3|once|NA
CASSPTGSHAVSSGNTIYF
TGTGCCAGCAGTCCGACAGGATCACACGCGGTGAGCTCTGGAAACACCATATATTTT
>TRBV7-2|TRBJ1-2|NA|TRBD1
CASSNRTGDSYGYTF
TGTGCCAGCAGCAACAGGACAGGGGACTCCTATGGCTACACCTTC
>TRBV19|TRBJ1-1|NA|NA
CASSIDSRWDTEAFF
TGTGCCAGTAGTATAGATAGCCGGTGGGACACTGAAGCTTTCTTT
>TRBV10-2|TRBJ1-1|NA|TRBD1
CASSEAGRGRSTEAFF
TGCGCCAGCAGTGAGGCCGGCAGGGGGCGGTCCACTGAAGCTTTCTTT
>TRBV11-2|TRBJ2-1|once|TRBD2
CASSRAGPYNEQFF
TGTGCCAGCTCTCGAGCGGGACCCTACAATGAGCAGTTCTTC
>TRBV4-1|TRBJ2-7|NA|NA
CASSQQGTREQYF
TGCGCCAGCAGCCAACAGGGGACGAGGGAGCAGTACTTC
>TRBV19|TRBJ1-5|NA|TRBD1
CASSRGTNQPQHF
TGTGCCAGTAGCAGGGGGACCAATCAGCCCCAGCATTTT
>TRBV7-2|TRBJ2-3|NA|NA
CASSPRGTDTQYF
TGTGCCAGCAGCCCACGAGGCACAGATACGCAGTATTTT